The rows below give T cell receptor beta chains drawn from one sample of a study of blood T cell repertoires in COVID-19. The repertoire was sequenced with immunoSEQ multiplex PCR; TCRdb's copy has only in-frame clones and lacks some. The sample comprises under 150,000 clones, about 85% of which are singletons, and 3.4% rests with the top ten. The specimen was peripheral blood. The receptors stem from a man in his forties with acute or convalescent COVID-19. CDR3s leave out the opening cysteine and the closing phenylalanine or tryptophan.

TRBJ2-7,TRBV2,ASSPGGYEQY
TRBJ2-5,TRBV7-2,ASSLGGGYQETQY
TRBJ2-7,TRBV11-2,ASSLVIHEQY
TRBJ2-3,TRBV7-9,ATGEDTQY
TRBJ1-5,TRBV5-6,ASSLRTGQGQPQH
TRBJ2-7,TRBV27,ASSPGWTVSSYEQY
TRBJ1-5,TRBV7-2,ASSLVRGQPQH
TRBJ2-2,TRBV5-1,ASSLKGGGNTGELF
TRBJ1-1,TRBV13,ASSLGSVALNTEAF
TRBJ2-3,TRBV10-3,AISTFSGSTDTQY
TRBJ2-6,TRBV27,ASSLLSGANVLT
TRBJ1-2,TRBV14,ASSVNDRGRYGYT
TRBJ1-1,TRBV7-9,ASSLRGTGVGSEAF
TRBJ2-7,TRBV13,ASSGTTATPHEQY
TRBJ2-1,TRBV24-1,ATSDLDDKSPNNEQF
TRBJ2-1,TRBV24-1,ATSDLQDAKQGGNEQF
TRBJ1-2,TRBV25-1,ASSDQGTYGYT
TRBJ1-2,TRBV11-2,ASSLGRQNYGYT
TRBJ2-3,TRBV4-2,ASSRTGTLSTDTQY
TRBJ2-7,TRBV6-2/TRBV6-3,ASTPRTGYYEQY
TRBJ2-6,TRBV19,ASSISYANVLT
TRBJ1-1,TRBV9,ASTGRNTEAF
TRBJ2-3,TRBV6-4,ASSKVERGACDTQY
TRBJ2-7,TRBV7-9,ASSLAGTGSHEQY
TRBJ2-6,TRBV6-4,ASSRSGQSNSGANVLT
TRBJ2-7,TRBV15,ATSTGEQGAYEQY
TRBJ2-7,TRBV10-3,AISDRGQQNSYEQY
TRBJ2-3,TRBV27,ASSLSAGSTDTQY